These T cell receptor beta chains were read from a single sample in a study of CD8 T cells in ankylosing spondylitis. From the 5' RACE reads, TCRdb called clonotypes with MiXCR, one entry per CDR3 protein. The data show about 540,000 distinct CDR3 sequences, with about 12% seen just once and almost 7% held by the top ten. The sample consisted of blood, either unsorted or a sorted T cell fraction (not recorded which). These receptor sequences come from a male donor with ankylosing spondylitis. Each CDR3 is given with its conserved first and last residue. Each record gives: clone size, V gene, D gene, J gene, CDR3 protein, CDR3 DNA. D genes are given only for firm matches. Clone size is stated in some rows and not others, as once, few, many or a class when expanded.

clone size: -
V gene: TRBV4-1
D gene: -
J gene: TRBJ1-2
CDR3 protein: CASSQDQGGYYGYTF
CDR3 DNA: TGCGCCAGCAGCCAAGATCAGGGTGGCTACTATGGCTACACCTTC

clone size: few
V gene: TRBV12-3/TRBV12-4
D gene: -
J gene: TRBJ2-7
CDR3 protein: CASSFQGGGSYEQYF
CDR3 DNA: TGTGCCAGCAGTTTTCAGGGAGGAGGCTCCTACGAGCAGTACTTC

clone size: few
V gene: TRBV7-2
D gene: -
J gene: TRBJ2-7
CDR3 protein: CASSLALGGYEQYF
CDR3 DNA: TGTGCCAGCAGCTTAGCGCTGGGGGGCTACGAGCAGTACTTC

clone size: -
V gene: TRBV12-3/TRBV12-4
D gene: -
J gene: TRBJ2-1
CDR3 protein: CASSFSWEGEQFF
CDR3 DNA: TGTGCCAGCAGTTTCTCGTGGGAAGGTGAGCAGTTCTTC

clone size: few
V gene: TRBV24-1
D gene: -
J gene: TRBJ2-5
CDR3 protein: CATSDSSETQYF
CDR3 DNA: TGTGCCACCAGTGACTCAAGTGAGACCCAGTACTTC

clone size: -
V gene: TRBV6-4
D gene: -
J gene: TRBJ2-3
CDR3 protein: CASSDSLRGDTDTQYF
CDR3 DNA: TGTGCCAGCAGTGACTCGCTAAGGGGGGACACAGATACGCAGTATTTT

clone size: few
V gene: TRBV5-1
D gene: -
J gene: TRBJ2-3
CDR3 protein: CASSADVTETDTQYF
CDR3 DNA: TGCGCCAGCAGCGCGGACGTAACTGAGACAGATACGCAGTATTTT

clone size: -
V gene: TRBV12-3/TRBV12-4
D gene: -
J gene: TRBJ2-2
CDR3 protein: CASSFRRDTGELFF
CDR3 DNA: TGTGCCAGCAGCTTCCGGCGGGACACCGGGGAGCTGTTTTTT

clone size: -
V gene: TRBV20-1
D gene: TRBD2
J gene: TRBJ2-5
CDR3 protein: CSASREASGSGETQYF
CDR3 DNA: TGCAGTGCTAGCCGGGAGGCTAGCGGGAGTGGGGAGACCCAGTACTTC

clone size: -
V gene: TRBV2
D gene: TRBD2
J gene: TRBJ2-1
CDR3 protein: CASSSRLPGLDSNEQFF
CDR3 DNA: TGTGCCAGCAGTTCCAGGCTCCCGGGACTAGATTCCAATGAGCAGTTCTTC

clone size: -
V gene: TRBV12-3/TRBV12-4
D gene: -
J gene: TRBJ1-5
CDR3 protein: CASSPRGGTYGNQPQHF
CDR3 DNA: TGTGCCAGCAGTCCCCGCGGAGGGACATATGGCAATCAGCCCCAGCATTTT

clone size: many
V gene: TRBV21-1
D gene: -
J gene: TRBJ2-3
CDR3 protein: CASRTPLAGEGADTQYF
CDR3 DNA: TGTGCCAGCCGAACCCCTTTAGCGGGAGAGGGAGCAGATACGCAGTATTTT

clone size: -
V gene: TRBV18
D gene: TRBD2
J gene: TRBJ2-7
CDR3 protein: CASSPPGLAGPEQYF
CDR3 DNA: TGTGCCAGCTCACCACCGGGACTAGCGGGACCCGAGCAGTACTTC

clone size: -
V gene: TRBV7-9
D gene: -
J gene: TRBJ2-1
CDR3 protein: CASSPPWDLNFNEQFF
CDR3 DNA: TGTGCCAGCAGCCCCCCGTGGGACTTAAATTTCAATGAGCAGTTCTTC

clone size: few
V gene: TRBV14
D gene: TRBD2
J gene: TRBJ2-4
CDR3 protein: CASSQDQLAGVLGAKNIQYF
CDR3 DNA: TGTGCCAGCAGCCAAGACCAACTAGCGGGAGTCCTTGGGGCCAAAAACATTCAGTACTTC

clone size: -
V gene: TRBV6-4
D gene: TRBD1
J gene: TRBJ2-2
CDR3 protein: CASRRQGDTGELFF
CDR3 DNA: TGTGCCAGCAGGCGACAGGGTGACACCGGGGAGCTGTTTTTT

clone size: many
V gene: TRBV5-5
D gene: -
J gene: TRBJ2-3
CDR3 protein: CASSLEWNTDTQYF
CDR3 DNA: TGTGCCAGCAGCTTAGAGTGGAACACAGATACGCAGTATTTT

clone size: few
V gene: TRBV18
D gene: -
J gene: TRBJ1-5
CDR3 protein: CASSYAVGAGQPQHF
CDR3 DNA: TGTGCCAGCTCATACGCCGTGGGGGCGGGACAGCCCCAGCATTTT

clone size: few
V gene: TRBV5-1
D gene: TRBD2
J gene: TRBJ2-3
CDR3 protein: CASSLFSSGKADTQYF
CDR3 DNA: TGCGCCAGCAGCTTGTTCTCTAGCGGGAAGGCAGATACGCAGTATTTT

clone size: many
V gene: TRBV5-1
D gene: -
J gene: TRBJ2-7
CDR3 protein: CASSLAGVREQYF
CDR3 DNA: TGCGCCAGCAGCTTGGCCGGGGTACGCGAGCAGTACTTC

clone size: -
V gene: TRBV4-2
D gene: -
J gene: TRBJ2-4
CDR3 protein: CASSQAEEKNIQYF
CDR3 DNA: TGTGCCAGCAGCCAGGCGGAGGAAAAAAACATTCAGTACTTC

clone size: -
V gene: TRBV18
D gene: -
J gene: TRBJ2-7
CDR3 protein: CASSPPRQTYEQYF
CDR3 DNA: TGTGCCAGCTCACCACCCAGGCAGACCTACGAGCAGTACTTC

clone size: few
V gene: TRBV11-2
D gene: TRBD1
J gene: TRBJ2-7
CDR3 protein: CASSLGLGQGIHEQYF
CDR3 DNA: TGTGCCAGCAGCTTAGGGTTGGGACAGGGCATCCACGAGCAGTACTTC

clone size: -
V gene: TRBV11-1
D gene: TRBD2
J gene: TRBJ2-1
CDR3 protein: CASSLALGPSGRASEQFF
CDR3 DNA: TGTGCCAGCAGCTTAGCGCTAGGACCTAGCGGGAGGGCCAGTGAGCAGTTCTTC

clone size: few
V gene: TRBV5-1
D gene: -
J gene: TRBJ1-1
CDR3 protein: CASSTAQGEAFF
CDR3 DNA: TGCGCCAGCAGCACCGCCCAGGGAGAAGCTTTCTTT

clone size: few
V gene: TRBV29-1
D gene: TRBD1
J gene: TRBJ2-5
CDR3 protein: CSAWGTGGRETQYF
CDR3 DNA: TGCAGCGCGTGGGGGACAGGGGGCCGGGAGACCCAGTACTTC

clone size: many
V gene: TRBV5-1
D gene: TRBD1
J gene: TRBJ2-5
CDR3 protein: CASSRWTGLQETQYF
CDR3 DNA: TGCGCCAGCAGCAGATGGACAGGTCTCCAAGAGACCCAGTACTTC

clone size: many
V gene: TRBV4-2
D gene: -
J gene: TRBJ2-5
CDR3 protein: CASSQDRAETQYF
CDR3 DNA: TGTGCCAGCAGCCAAGATAGGGCAGAGACCCAGTACTTC

clone size: -
V gene: TRBV12-3/TRBV12-4
D gene: TRBD2
J gene: TRBJ2-1
CDR3 protein: CACSSRRTSGRAFDDEQFF
CDR3 DNA: TGTGCCTGCAGTTCCCGTCGGACTAGCGGGAGGGCCTTTGATGATGAGCAGTTCTTC

clone size: many
V gene: TRBV12-3/TRBV12-4
D gene: -
J gene: TRBJ1-1
CDR3 protein: CASTNAARDTEAFF
CDR3 DNA: TGTGCCAGCACCAACGCGGCCCGAGACACTGAAGCTTTCTTT

clone size: few
V gene: TRBV7-9
D gene: TRBD1
J gene: TRBJ2-7
CDR3 protein: CASSEGQSYEQYF
CDR3 DNA: TGTGCCAGCAGCGAGGGACAGTCCTACGAGCAGTACTTC

clone size: few
V gene: TRBV28
D gene: TRBD2
J gene: TRBJ2-3
CDR3 protein: CASHPGTSGILTDTQYF
CDR3 DNA: TGTGCCAGCCACCCTGGGACTAGCGGGATACTCACAGATACGCAGTATTTT

clone size: many
V gene: TRBV12-3/TRBV12-4
D gene: TRBD1
J gene: TRBJ1-2
CDR3 protein: CASSFQDRGRYGYTF
CDR3 DNA: TGTGCCAGCAGTTTCCAGGACAGGGGGCGTTATGGCTACACCTTC

clone size: -
V gene: TRBV20-1
D gene: -
J gene: TRBJ2-1
CDR3 protein: CSARDTGASYNEQFF
CDR3 DNA: TGCAGTGCTAGAGATACGGGGGCCTCCTACAATGAGCAGTTCTTC

clone size: few
V gene: TRBV5-1
D gene: -
J gene: TRBJ2-5
CDR3 protein: CASSFQGSLQETQYF
CDR3 DNA: TGCGCCAGCAGCTTCCAGGGGTCTTTGCAAGAGACCCAGTACTTC

clone size: -
V gene: TRBV5-1
D gene: -
J gene: TRBJ2-7
CDR3 protein: CASSLVGRGDYEQYF
CDR3 DNA: TGCGCCAGCAGTTTGGTCGGCAGGGGGGACTACGAGCAGTACTTC

clone size: many
V gene: TRBV7-9
D gene: -
J gene: TRBJ2-2
CDR3 protein: CASSLLGQNTGELFF
CDR3 DNA: TGTGCCAGCAGCTTGTTGGGACAGAACACCGGGGAGCTGTTTTTT

clone size: few
V gene: TRBV6-1
D gene: -
J gene: TRBJ2-1
CDR3 protein: CASSDPGHIDDEQFF
CDR3 DNA: TGTGCCAGCAGTGATCCGGGACACATTGACGATGAGCAGTTCTTC

clone size: few
V gene: TRBV5-1
D gene: -
J gene: TRBJ2-1
CDR3 protein: CASSLEGAHSSYNEQFF
CDR3 DNA: TGCGCCAGCAGCTTGGAGGGAGCCCATAGCTCCTACAATGAGCAGTTCTTC

clone size: -
V gene: TRBV5-1
D gene: -
J gene: TRBJ2-1
CDR3 protein: CASSLAGLGPSNEQFF
CDR3 DNA: TGCGCCAGCAGCTTGGCTGGGCTAGGCCCTTCCAATGAGCAGTTCTTC